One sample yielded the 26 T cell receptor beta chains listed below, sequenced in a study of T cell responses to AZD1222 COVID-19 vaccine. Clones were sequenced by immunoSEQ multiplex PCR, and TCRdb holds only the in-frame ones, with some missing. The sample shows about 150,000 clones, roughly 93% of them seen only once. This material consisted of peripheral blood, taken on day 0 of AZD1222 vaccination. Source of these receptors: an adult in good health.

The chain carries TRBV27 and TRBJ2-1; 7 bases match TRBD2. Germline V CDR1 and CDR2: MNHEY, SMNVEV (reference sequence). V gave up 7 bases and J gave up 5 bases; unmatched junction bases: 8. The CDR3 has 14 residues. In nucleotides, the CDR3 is TGTGCCAGCATAGCACTAGCGAAAAACAATGAGCAGTTCTTC. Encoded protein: CASIALAKNNEQFF.

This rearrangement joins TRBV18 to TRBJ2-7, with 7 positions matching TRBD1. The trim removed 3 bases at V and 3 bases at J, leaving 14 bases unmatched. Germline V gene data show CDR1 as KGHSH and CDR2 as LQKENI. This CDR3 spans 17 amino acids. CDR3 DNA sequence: TGTGCCAGCTCACCGCCTAACATTTATACAGGGGTCTACGAGCAGTACTTC. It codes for CASSPPNIYTGVYEQYF.

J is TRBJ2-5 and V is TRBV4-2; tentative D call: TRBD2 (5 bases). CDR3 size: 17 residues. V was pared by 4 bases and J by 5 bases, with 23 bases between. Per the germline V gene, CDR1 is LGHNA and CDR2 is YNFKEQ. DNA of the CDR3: TGTGCCAGCAGCCGAGCTAATGCGGCCCTGGAGGAGGAGACCCAGTACTTC. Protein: CASSRANAALEEETQYF.

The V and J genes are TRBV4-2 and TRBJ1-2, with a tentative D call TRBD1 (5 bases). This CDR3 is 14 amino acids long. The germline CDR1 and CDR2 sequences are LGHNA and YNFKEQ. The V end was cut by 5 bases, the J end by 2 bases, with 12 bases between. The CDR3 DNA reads TGTGCCAGCAGCGGGGAAGGGGCAAACTATGGCTACACCTTC. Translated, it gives CASSGEGANYGYTF.

CDR3 sequence (DNA): TGTGCCAGCAGTTTATCTTGGACAACCTACGAGCAGTACTTC. It yields the protein CASSLSWTTYEQYF. The chain employs TRBV27 and TRBJ2-7, with TRBD1 as a possible D gene (5 bases). Trimming pared 0 bases from V and 2 bases from J, leaving 8 bases between. The germline V gene has CDR1 MNHEY and CDR2 SMNVEV (reference sequence). The length of the CDR3 is 14 residues.

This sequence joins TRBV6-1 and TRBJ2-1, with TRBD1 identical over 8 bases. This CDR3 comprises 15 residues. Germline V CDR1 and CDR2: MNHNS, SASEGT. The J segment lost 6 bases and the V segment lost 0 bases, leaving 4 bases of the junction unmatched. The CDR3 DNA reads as TGTGCCAGCAGTGAAGCCGGACAGGGTGCCAATGAGCAGTTCTTC. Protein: CASSEAGQGANEQFF.

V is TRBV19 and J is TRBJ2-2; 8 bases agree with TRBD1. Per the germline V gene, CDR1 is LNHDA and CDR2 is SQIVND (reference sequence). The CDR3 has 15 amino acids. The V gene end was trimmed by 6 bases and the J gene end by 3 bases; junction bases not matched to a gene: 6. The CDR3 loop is CASRPPDRDTGELFF. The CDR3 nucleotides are TGTGCCAGTAGACCCCCGGACAGGGACACCGGGGAGCTGTTTTTT.

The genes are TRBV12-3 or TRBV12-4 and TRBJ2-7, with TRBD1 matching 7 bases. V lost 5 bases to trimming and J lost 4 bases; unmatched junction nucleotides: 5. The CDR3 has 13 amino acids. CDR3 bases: TGTGCCAGCAGTAAGACAGGGTATTACGAGCAGTACTTC. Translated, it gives CASSKTGYYEQYF.

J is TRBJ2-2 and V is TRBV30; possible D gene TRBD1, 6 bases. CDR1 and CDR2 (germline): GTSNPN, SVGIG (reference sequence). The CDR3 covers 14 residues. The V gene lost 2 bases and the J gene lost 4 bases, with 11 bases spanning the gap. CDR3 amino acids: CAWSIQQGTGELFF. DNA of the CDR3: TGTGCCTGGAGTATACAACAGGGCACCGGGGAGCTGTTTTTT.

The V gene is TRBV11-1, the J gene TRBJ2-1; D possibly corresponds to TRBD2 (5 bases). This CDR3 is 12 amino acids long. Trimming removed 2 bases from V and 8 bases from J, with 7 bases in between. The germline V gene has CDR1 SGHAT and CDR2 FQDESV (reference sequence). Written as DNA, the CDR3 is TGTGCCAGCAGCTTACTGGACTATGAGCAGTTCTTC. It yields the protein CASSLLDYEQFF.

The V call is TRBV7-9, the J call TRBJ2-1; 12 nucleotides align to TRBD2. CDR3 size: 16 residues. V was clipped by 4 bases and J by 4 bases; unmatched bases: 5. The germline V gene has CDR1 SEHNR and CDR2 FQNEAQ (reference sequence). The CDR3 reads CASSSLAGGSYNEQFF. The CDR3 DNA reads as TGTGCCAGCAGCTCCCTAGCGGGAGGGTCGTACAATGAGCAGTTCTTC.

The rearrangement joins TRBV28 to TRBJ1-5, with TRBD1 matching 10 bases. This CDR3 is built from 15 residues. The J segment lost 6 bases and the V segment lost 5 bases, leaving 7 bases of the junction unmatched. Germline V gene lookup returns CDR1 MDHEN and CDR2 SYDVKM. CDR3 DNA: TGTGCCAGCAGTCCGGGACAGGGGTGGGGTCAGCCCCAGCATTTT. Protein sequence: CASSPGQGWGQPQHF.

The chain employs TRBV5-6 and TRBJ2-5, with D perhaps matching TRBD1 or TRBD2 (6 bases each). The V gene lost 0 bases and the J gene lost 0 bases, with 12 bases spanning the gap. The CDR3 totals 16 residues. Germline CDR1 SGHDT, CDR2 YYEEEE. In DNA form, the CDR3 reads TGTGCCAGCAGCTTGGGCCACAGGGACTACCAAGAGACCCAGTACTTC. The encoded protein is CASSLGHRDYQETQYF.

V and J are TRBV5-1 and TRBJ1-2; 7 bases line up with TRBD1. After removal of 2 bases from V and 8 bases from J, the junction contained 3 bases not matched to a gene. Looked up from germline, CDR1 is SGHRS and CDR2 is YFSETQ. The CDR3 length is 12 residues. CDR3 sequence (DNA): TGCGCCAGCAGCTTTACAGGGGACGGCTACACCTTC. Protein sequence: CASSFTGDGYTF.

In nucleotides, the CDR3 is TGTGCCAGCAGTTACGTGTCGGGAAATCAGCCCCAGCATTTT. As protein: CASSYVSGNQPQHF. The chain links TRBV6-2 or TRBV6-3 to TRBJ1-5; D call uncertain. Trimming took off 2 bases at V and 4 bases at J, with 9 bases between the two ends. Germline V gene lookup returns CDR1 MNHEY and CDR2 SVGEGT. The CDR3 spans 14 residues.

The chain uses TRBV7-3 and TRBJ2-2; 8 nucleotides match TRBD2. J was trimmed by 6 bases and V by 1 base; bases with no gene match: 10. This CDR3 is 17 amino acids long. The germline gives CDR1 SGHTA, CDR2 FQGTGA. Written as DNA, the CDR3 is TGTGCCAGCAGCTTAAGGCCCGGGAGGGGAAATGCCGGGGAGCTGTTTTTT. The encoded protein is CASSLRPGRGNAGELFF.

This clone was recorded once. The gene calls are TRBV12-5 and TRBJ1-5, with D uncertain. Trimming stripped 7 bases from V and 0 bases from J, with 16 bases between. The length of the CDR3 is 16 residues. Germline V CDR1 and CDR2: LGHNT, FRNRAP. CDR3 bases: TGTGCTAGTGCCAACCCACAGTGGGATAGCAATCAGCCCCAGCATTTT. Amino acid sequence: CASANPQWDSNQPQHF.

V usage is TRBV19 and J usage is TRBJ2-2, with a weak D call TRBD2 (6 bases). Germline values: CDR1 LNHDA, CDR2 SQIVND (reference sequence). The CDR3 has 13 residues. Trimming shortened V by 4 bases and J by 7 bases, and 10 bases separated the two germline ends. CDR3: CASSTLAGGELFF. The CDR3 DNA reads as TGTGCCAGTAGTACACTAGCTGGCGGGGAGCTGTTTTTT.

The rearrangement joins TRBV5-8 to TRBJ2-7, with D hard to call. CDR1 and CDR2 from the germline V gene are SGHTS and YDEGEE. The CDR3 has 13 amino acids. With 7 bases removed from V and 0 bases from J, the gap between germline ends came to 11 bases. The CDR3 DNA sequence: TGTGCCAGCGATAAGGAATTCTCCTACGAGCAGTACTTC. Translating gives CASDKEFSYEQYF.

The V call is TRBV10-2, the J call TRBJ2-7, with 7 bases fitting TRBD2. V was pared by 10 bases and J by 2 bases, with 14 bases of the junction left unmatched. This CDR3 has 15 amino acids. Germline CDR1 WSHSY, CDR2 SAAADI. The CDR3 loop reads CATLTSSQRTYEQYF. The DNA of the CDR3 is TGCGCCACCTTGACTAGCTCCCAACGGACCTACGAGCAGTACTTC.

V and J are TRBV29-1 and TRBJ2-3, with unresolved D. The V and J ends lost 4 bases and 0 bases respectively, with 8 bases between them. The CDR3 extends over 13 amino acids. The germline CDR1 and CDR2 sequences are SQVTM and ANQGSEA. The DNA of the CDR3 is TGCAGCGTTGTCGTCTTTAGCACAGATACGCAGTATTTT. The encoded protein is CSVVVFSTDTQYF.

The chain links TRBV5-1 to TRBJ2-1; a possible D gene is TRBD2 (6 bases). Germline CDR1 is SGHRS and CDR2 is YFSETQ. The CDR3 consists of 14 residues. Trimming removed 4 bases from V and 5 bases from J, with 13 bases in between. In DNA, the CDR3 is TGCGCCAGCAGCCCCCCCGGGGGTGACAATGAGCAGTTCTTC. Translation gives CASSPPGGDNEQFF.

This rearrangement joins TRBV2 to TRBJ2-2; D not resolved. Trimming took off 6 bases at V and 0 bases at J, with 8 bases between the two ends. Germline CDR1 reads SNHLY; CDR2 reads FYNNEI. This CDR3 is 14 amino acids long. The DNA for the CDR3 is TGTGCCAGCAGCAGGATTGCGAACACCGGGGAGCTGTTTTTT. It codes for CASSRIANTGELFF.

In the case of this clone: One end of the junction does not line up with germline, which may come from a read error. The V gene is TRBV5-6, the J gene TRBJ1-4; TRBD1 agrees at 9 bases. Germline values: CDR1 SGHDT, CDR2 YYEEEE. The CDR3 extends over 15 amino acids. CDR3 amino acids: CASSLLEDRGLFVAF. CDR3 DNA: TGTGCCAGCAGCCTCCTGGAGGACAGGGGTCTTTTTGTGGCTTTT.

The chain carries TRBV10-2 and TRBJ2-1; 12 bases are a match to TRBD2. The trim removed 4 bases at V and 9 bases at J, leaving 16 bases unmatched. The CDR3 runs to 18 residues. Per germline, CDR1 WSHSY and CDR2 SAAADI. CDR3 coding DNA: TGCGCCAGCAGTGGGACTAGCGGGGACCCAAGAGGGGGCATTGAGCAGTTCTTC. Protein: CASSGTSGDPRGGIEQFF.

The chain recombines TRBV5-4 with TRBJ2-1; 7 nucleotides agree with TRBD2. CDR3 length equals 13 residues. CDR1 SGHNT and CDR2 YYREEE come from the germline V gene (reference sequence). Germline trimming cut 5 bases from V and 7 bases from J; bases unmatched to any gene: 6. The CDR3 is CASRGRERNEQFF. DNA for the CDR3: TGTGCCAGCAGAGGGCGGGAGAGGAATGAGCAGTTCTTC.